This T cell receptor beta chain derives from a study of blood T cell repertoires in COVID-19. This clone was picked up one time. The germline V gene encodes CDR1 SGHDT and CDR2 YYEEEE. This CDR3 is 16 amino acids long. Germline trimming cut 1 base from V and 9 bases from J; bases unmatched to any gene: 6. Only in-frame clones appear in the TCRdb table, and some are missing; sequencing was by immunoSEQ multiplex PCR. The table lists about 240,000 clones, around 84% of them singletons. The sequence was obtained from a woman in her sixties or seventies with active or convalescent COVID-19. The V and J genes are TRBV5-6 and TRBJ1-6; TRBD1 matches 11 bases. Sequencing was performed on peripheral blood. The CDR3 here is CASSLYAGTGGSPLHF. The CDR3 region has the DNA TGTGCCAGCAGCTTGTACGCCGGGACAGGGGGTTCACCCCTCCACTTT.